This T cell receptor beta chain comes out of a study of vaccination and CD4 T cells after COVID-19. On this clonotype: Antigen specificity is unknown.

Germline assignment: CDR1 SEHNR and CDR2 FQNEAQ (reference sequence). CDR3 length: 14 residues. Unmatched junction bases numbered 8, after V lost 10 bases and J lost 0 bases. Sequencing of DNA taken from cultured CD4+ T cells relied on the Oncomine TCR Beta short-read assay. TCRdb used MiXCR to reprocess the PCR reads, holding one entry per CDR3 protein. The sample carries about 18,000 distinct CDR3 sequences, approximately 50% recorded once. Treatment meaning: approximately nine-day PBMC culture with coronavirus spike peptide pools or control peptides (ViraFEST assay). After being plated at roughly 2.2 million per well, PBMCs were cultured with about 10 IU/ml IL-2 and around 9.3 ug/ml peptide pools.

Material: CD4+ T cells from blood, cultured in vitro. This chain joins TRBV7-9 and TRBJ1-1; TRBD1 matches at 7 bases. The TCR comes from a human donor who had recovered from COVID-19. CDR3 sequence: CATNQGELNTEAFF. The CDR3 DNA is TGTGCCACTAACCAGGGGGAATTGAACACTGAAGCTTTCTTT.